Shown below are 30 T cell receptor beta chains from a single sample sequenced in a study of immune evolution from preneoplasia to lung adenocarcinoma. Sequencing used immunoSEQ multiplex PCR; TCRdb keeps in-frame clones, though not all of them. Of some 11,000 clones listed, approximately 82% are singletons. The sample consisted of FFPE minimally invasive lung adenocarcinoma tissue. Every receptor here comes from a person aged 65-85 years with lung adenocarcinoma.

The chain employs TRBV6-6 and TRBJ1-4; 9 bases are shared with TRBD1. The CDR3 length is 15 residues. J was trimmed by 8 bases and V by 6 bases; bases with no gene match: 10. The germline V gene encodes CDR1 MNHNY and CDR2 SVGAGI (reference sequence). CDR3 nucleotide sequence: TGTGCCAGCAGCTATCAACAGGGGGCGGGGGAAAAACTGTTTTTT. Translation gives CASSYQQGAGEKLFF.

This clone turned up a few times. CDR3 sequence (DNA): TGTGCCAGCAGCTCTCAAGACAATGAGCAGTTCTTC. It yields the protein CASSSQDNEQFF. The genes are TRBV11-3 and TRBJ2-1, with D uncertain. Looked up from germline, CDR1 is SGHNT and CDR2 is YENEEA. This CDR3 contains 12 residues. The V gene lost 4 bases and the J gene lost 5 bases, with 6 bases spanning the gap.

The rearrangement uses TRBV20-1 and TRBJ2-1; D uncertain. The CDR3 is 11 amino acids. Germline CDR1 and CDR2: DFQATT and SNEGSKA (reference sequence). Trimming removed 3 bases at V and 10 bases at J, with 10 bases between. Here the CDR3 reads CSASEGGEQFF. CDR3 bases: TGCAGTGCTAGTGAAGGTGGGGAGCAGTTCTTC.

The chain joins TRBV29-1 to TRBJ2-1; a possible D gene is TRBD1 (5 bases). V was clipped by 5 bases and J by 6 bases, with 8 bases between them. This CDR3 contains 11 residues. Germline values: CDR1 SQVTM, CDR2 ANQGSEA. The CDR3, as DNA: TGCAGCGTTACACAGGCCAATGAGCAGTTCTTC. This codes for CSVTQANEQFF.

The chain links TRBV11-1 to TRBJ2-3; 8 nucleotides agree with TRBD1. J lost 3 bases, V lost 5 bases, and 4 bases had no gene match. Germline assignment: CDR1 SGHAT and CDR2 FQDESV (reference sequence). The length of the CDR3 is 14 residues. CDR3 sequence: CASSARTGTDTQYF. Here the CDR3 DNA reads TGTGCCAGCAGCGCCAGGACAGGGACAGATACGCAGTATTTT. Looking up the rest from reference TRBV11-1 and TRBJ2-3 gives the full variable domain: EAEVAQSPRYKITEKSQAVAFWCDPISGHATLYWYRQILGQGPELLVQFQDESVVDDSQLPKDRFSAERLKGVDSTLKIQPAELGDSAMYLCASSARTGTDTQYFGPGTRLTVL.

The chain is built from TRBV25-1 and TRBJ2-1, with D unresolved. The V end lost 4 bases, the J end lost 7 bases, and 11 bases lay between the germline ends. The CDR3 sequence is 13 residues long. Germline V gene data show CDR1 as MGHDK and CDR2 as SYGVNS. The CDR3 coding sequence is TGTGCCAGCAGTGGGCAGCTGACGAATGAGCAGTTCTTC. Its protein product is CASSGQLTNEQFF.

J is TRBJ2-6 and V is TRBV28; tentative D call: TRBD2 (6 bases). This CDR3 has 17 amino acids. Germline V gives CDR1 MDHEN, CDR2 SYDVKM. The V end was cut by 4 bases, the J end by 1 base, with 14 bases between. For the CDR3, the DNA is TGTGCCAGCAGTTCCCGGGACTGGGGGTCTGGGGCCAACGTCCTGACTTTC. It encodes CASSSRDWGSGANVLTF.

The chain joins TRBV4-2 to TRBJ2-3, with 10 bases identical to TRBD2. The germline gives CDR1 LGHNA, CDR2 YNFKEQ. This CDR3 comprises 15 residues. V was clipped by 0 bases and J by 6 bases; unmatched bases: 3. The CDR3 nucleotides are TGTGCCAGCAGCCAAGATAGCGGGAGGCCTGATACGCAGTATTTT. This sequence encodes CASSQDSGRPDTQYF.

This sequence joins TRBV19 and TRBJ2-3, with D possibly matching TRBD2 (5 bases). Germline CDR1 and CDR2: LNHDA and SQIVND (reference sequence). V shed 5 bases and J shed 0 bases, with 12 bases lying between them. The CDR3 loop spans 15 amino acids. CDR3 amino acids: CASSAAPGSTDTQYF. The DNA of the CDR3 is TGTGCCAGTAGTGCGGCCCCGGGGAGCACAGATACGCAGTATTTT.

The rearrangement links TRBV5-1 to TRBJ2-5; 7 positions match TRBD1. CDR1 is SGHRS, CDR2 YFSETQ, per germline. The ends lost 3 bases at V and 4 bases at J; junction bases unmatched: 3. The CDR3 consists of 13 residues. CDR3 amino acids: CASSSQGVETQYF. Written as DNA, the CDR3 is TGCGCCAGCAGCTCTCAGGGGGTAGAGACCCAGTACTTC.

The chain carries TRBV4-1 and TRBJ1-5; D remains ambiguous. The V and J ends lost 0 bases and 4 bases respectively, with 19 bases between them. Germline V gene data show CDR1 as MGHRA and CDR2 as YSYEKL. The CDR3 runs to 18 residues. The CDR3 coding sequence is TGCGCCAGCAGCCAAGACGTTCGTTTAAGGGCTCCAAATCAGCCCCAGCATTTT. Encoded protein: CASSQDVRLRAPNQPQHF.

V gene TRBV7-9 combines with J gene TRBJ2-3, with D tentatively TRBD2 (5 bases). CDR3 length: 14 amino acids. The V and J ends lost 3 bases and 2 bases respectively, with 9 bases between them. CDR1 SEHNR and CDR2 FQNEAQ come from the germline V gene (reference sequence). DNA for the CDR3: TGTGCCAGCAGCTTGTGGGGAGTCACAGATACGCAGTATTTT. It codes for CASSLWGVTDTQYF.

This clone was detected only once. The CDR3 loop is CAWSYGPANTGELFF. CDR3 in DNA: TGTGCCTGGAGTTATGGACCAGCGAACACCGGGGAGCTGTTTTTT. The chain employs TRBV30 and TRBJ2-2; D remains unclear. The V and J ends lost 2 bases and 0 bases respectively, with 10 bases between them. CDR1 GTSNPN and CDR2 SVGIG come from the germline V gene (reference sequence). CDR3 size: 15 residues.

Concerning this clone itself: The same CDR3 also results from other DNA sequences found in this sample. The V gene is TRBV5-6, the J gene TRBJ2-7, with D uncertain. The germline V gene encodes CDR1 SGHDT and CDR2 YYEEEE. V lost 0 bases and J 2 bases, leaving 0 bases between the germline ends. The CDR3 totals 11 residues. CDR3 DNA: TGTGCCAGCAGCTTGGCCTACGAGCAGTACTTC. Its protein is CASSLAYEQYF.

This chain connects TRBV9 to TRBJ2-2, with 7 nucleotides matching TRBD1. This CDR3 comprises 14 residues. Per germline, CDR1 SGDLS and CDR2 YYNGEE. The J segment lost 3 bases and the V segment lost 4 bases, leaving 3 bases of the junction unmatched. This CDR3 reads CASSFTGDTGELFF. The CDR3 DNA reads as TGTGCCAGCAGCTTTACAGGGGACACCGGGGAGCTGTTTTTT.

V is TRBV30 and J is TRBJ1-3, with unresolved D. Germline V CDR1 and CDR2: GTSNPN, SVGIG (reference sequence). Between the trimmed V and J ends, which lost 5 bases and 0 bases, there was a span of 5 bases. The length of the CDR3 is 12 residues. The CDR3 reads CAWQSSGNTIYF. The CDR3 DNA reads TGTGCCTGGCAAAGCTCTGGAAACACCATATATTTT.

The rearrangement joins TRBV7-9 to TRBJ2-1, with TRBD2 matching over 8 bases. Germline CDR1 SEHNR, CDR2 FQNEAQ (reference sequence). CDR3 size: 15 residues. V shed 0 bases and J 5 bases; nucleotides not matched to a gene: 3. The CDR3 reads CASSLAGLGDNEQFF. For the CDR3, the DNA is TGTGCCAGCAGCTTAGCGGGACTAGGCGACAATGAGCAGTTCTTC.

The table lists this clone with a count of one. This chain joins TRBV7-3 and TRBJ2-2, with D uncertain. V was clipped by 2 bases and J by 0 bases, with 10 bases between them. This CDR3 region has 16 residues. The germline V gene encodes CDR1 SGHTA and CDR2 FQGTGA. In DNA form, the CDR3 reads TGTGCCAGCAGCTTAGGAACTACACCGAACACCGGGGAGCTGTTTTTT. Protein sequence: CASSLGTTPNTGELFF.

The chain uses TRBV7-6 and TRBJ2-1; D gene unclear. Trimming left V 0 bases short and J 9 bases short, with 12 bases between. The CDR3 consists of 14 residues. The germline gives CDR1 SGHVS, CDR2 FNYEAQ. CDR3 coding DNA: TGTGCCAGCAGCTTAGCTGGCAATACGGGTGAGCAGTTCTTC. Its protein is CASSLAGNTGEQFF.

This clone was counted between two and nine times. V usage is TRBV30 and J usage is TRBJ1-3; no reliable D call. This CDR3 is 15 amino acids long. Trimming removed 3 bases at V and 0 bases at J, with 12 bases between. Germline values: CDR1 GTSNPN, CDR2 SVGIG (reference sequence). In DNA, the CDR3 is TGTGCCTGGAGCAGAATGGGAGTCTCTGGAAACACCATATATTTT. Its translation: CAWSRMGVSGNTIYF.

The rearrangement links TRBV30 to TRBJ2-7; TRBD2 matches 9 bases. Losses at the gene ends were 5 bases for V and 6 bases for J; bases not matched to a gene: 8. Germline loops: CDR1 GTSNPN, CDR2 SVGIG (reference sequence). CDR3 length: 13 amino acids. The CDR3 nucleotides are TGTGCCTGGCAGGGACTAGCAATCTCCGAGCAGTACTTC. It encodes CAWQGLAISEQYF. Filled out from reference TRBV30 and TRBJ2-7, the complete variable domain reads SQTIHQWPATLVQPVGSPLSLECTVEGTSNPNLYWYRQAAGRGLQLLFYSVGIGQISSEVPQNLSASRPQDRQFILSSKKLLLSDSGFYLCAWQGLAISEQYFGPGTRLTVT.

The chain employs TRBV27 and TRBJ2-7; D is perhaps TRBD1 (7 bases). V gave up 5 bases and J gave up 6 bases, with 23 bases separating them. The CDR3 consists of 16 residues. CDR1 is MNHEY and CDR2 is SMNVEV in the germline V gene (reference sequence). DNA for the CDR3: TGTGCCAGCAGTCCAGCCCGGACAGGAGGGTCCGCCGAGCAGTACTTC. Residues: CASSPARTGGSAEQYF.

In its sample, this clone was seen a few times. This chain links TRBV7-6 with TRBJ2-1; D gene uncertain. The ends were cut back, 1 base at V and 2 bases at J, with 12 bases in the middle. There are 16 residues in the CDR3. Per the germline V gene, CDR1 is SGHVS and CDR2 is FNYEAQ. The CDR3 here is CASSLEVAGPYNEQFF. The CDR3 nucleotides are TGTGCCAGCAGCTTAGAGGTAGCCGGGCCCTACAATGAGCAGTTCTTC. The full variable domain, rest sourced from reference TRBV7-6 and TRBJ2-1, is GAGVSQSPRYKVTKRGQDVALRCDPISGHVSLYWYRQALGQGPEFLTYFNYEAQQDKSGLPNDRFSAERPEGSISTLTIQRTEQRDSAMYRCASSLEVAGPYNEQFFGPGTRLTVL.

The rearrangement uses TRBV5-1 and TRBJ1-1; no firm D call. V lost 0 bases and J 0 bases, leaving 6 bases between the germline ends. The germline gives CDR1 SGHRS, CDR2 YFSETQ. This CDR3 contains 14 residues. The CDR3 region is CASSLEQLNTEAFF. CDR3 bases: TGCGCCAGCAGCTTGGAACAGTTGAACACTGAAGCTTTCTTT.

The CDR3 spells CASSLVGTDSSTDTQYF. DNA for the CDR3: TGCGCCAGCAGCTTGGTTGGGACAGATTCTAGCACAGATACGCAGTATTTT. The chain joins TRBV5-1 to TRBJ2-3, with TRBD1 matching 7 bases. Unmatched junction bases numbered 7, after V lost 0 bases and J lost 0 bases. CDR3 size: 17 residues. Germline loops: CDR1 SGHRS, CDR2 YFSETQ. Full variable domain (rest looked up from reference TRBV5-1 and TRBJ2-3): KAGVTQTPRYLIKTRGQQVTLSCSPISGHRSVSWYQQTPGQGLQFLFEYFSETQRNKGNFPGRFSGRQFSNSRSEMNVSTLELGDSALYLCASSLVGTDSSTDTQYFGPGTRLTVL.

This sequence joins TRBV10-3 and TRBJ2-7, with no clear D. CDR1 and CDR2 (germline): ENHRY, SYGVKD. This CDR3 has 14 amino acids. V shed 6 bases and J shed 0 bases, with 12 bases lying between them. The CDR3 here is CAISAAATSYEQYF. CDR3 DNA sequence: TGTGCCATCAGCGCCGCGGCCACCTCCTACGAGCAGTACTTC.

V gene TRBV7-8 combines with J gene TRBJ1-1; D gene uncertain. CDR3 length: 15 amino acids. V gave up 1 base and J gave up 2 bases, with 11 bases separating them. Germline V gene data show CDR1 as SGHVS and CDR2 as FQNEAQ. The CDR3 bases are TGTGCCAGCAGCTTAGAGGCGGCGGTCAACACTGAAGCTTTCTTT. Its translation: CASSLEAAVNTEAFF.

The CDR3 here is CASSQGGSEQYF. In DNA, the CDR3 is TGTGCCAGCAGCCAGGGGGGAAGCGAGCAGTACTTC. The chain employs TRBV27 and TRBJ2-7, with a tentative D call TRBD1 (7 bases). The germline V gene has CDR1 MNHEY and CDR2 SMNVEV (reference sequence). The V gene lost 6 bases and the J gene lost 6 bases, with 12 bases spanning the gap. There are 12 residues in the CDR3.

This clone was counted once. This chain connects TRBV9 to TRBJ1-2, with D perhaps TRBD1 (5 bases). V lost 6 bases to trimming and J lost 2 bases, with 17 bases between them. The V gene's germline CDR1 is SGDLS and CDR2 YYNGEE. The CDR3 runs 15 residues. The CDR3 spells CASTWQGGANYGYTF. For the CDR3, the DNA is TGTGCCAGCACCTGGCAGGGTGGGGCCAACTATGGCTACACCTTC.

The chain is built from TRBV11-2 and TRBJ2-2; D tentatively reads TRBD1 or TRBD2 (5 bases each). Germline loops: CDR1 SGHAT, CDR2 FQNNGV. The CDR3 is 14 amino acids. With 4 bases removed from V and 1 base from J, the gap between germline ends came to 7 bases. The CDR3 DNA sequence: TGTGCCAGCAGCTGGGGACGGAACACCGGGGAGCTGTTTTTT. Amino acids: CASSWGRNTGELFF.